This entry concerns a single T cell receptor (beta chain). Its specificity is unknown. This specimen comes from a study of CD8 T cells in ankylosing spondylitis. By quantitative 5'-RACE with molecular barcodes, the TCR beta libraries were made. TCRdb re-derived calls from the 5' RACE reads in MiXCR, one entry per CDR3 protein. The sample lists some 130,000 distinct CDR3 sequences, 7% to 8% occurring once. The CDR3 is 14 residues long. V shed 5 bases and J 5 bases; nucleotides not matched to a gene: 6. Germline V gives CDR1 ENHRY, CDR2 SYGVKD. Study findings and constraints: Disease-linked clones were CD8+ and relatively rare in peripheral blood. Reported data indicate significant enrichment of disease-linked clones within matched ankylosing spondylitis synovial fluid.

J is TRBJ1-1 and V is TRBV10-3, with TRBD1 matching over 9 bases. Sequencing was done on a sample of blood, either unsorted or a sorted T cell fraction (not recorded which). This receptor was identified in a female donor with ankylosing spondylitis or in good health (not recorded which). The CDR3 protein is CAISNRGLGTEAFF. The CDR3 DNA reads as TGTGCCATCAGTAACAGGGGGCTTGGGACTGAAGCTTTCTTT.